This T cell receptor beta chain was captured by sequencing in a study of blood T cell repertoires in COVID-19 (dated by TCRdb to about 2020). Regarding the study in general: Samples covering the acute and convalescent phases of COVID-19 were provided by collaborators in the United States, Italy and Spain. Where available, HLA class I and class II types were obtained from metadata supplied by the sample provider rather than from assay-based typing. A freely available public database, intended as a resource for researchers studying the immune response to SARS-CoV-2, is where the repertoires were released. Samples were obtained from the ongoing ImmuneRACE study (first 160 participants) and from 1,254 subjects provided by 6 global collaborators. Deeply sampled blood TCRbeta repertoires from subjects exposed to, actively infected with, or recovered from COVID-19 were included in the dataset. The sample metadata nearly always contained a de-identified subject ID, COVID-19 status, age in years and sex. The prospective study material was composed of cDNA or gDNA derived from T cells, B-cell-depleted T cells, or PBMCs. Findings and caveats that apply to the study as a whole: Clinical and demographic metadata were provided uncurated, with the amount varying by source and participant.

TCRbeta CDR3 regions were amplified from genomic DNA using the immunoSEQ Assay, a bias-controlled multiplex PCR. On the study's bioinformatics: Nucleated cell counts per sample were estimated from amplification of reference gene primers within the assay. To quantify the absolute abundance of each unique TCRbeta CDR3 rearrangement, sequence reads were collapsed and filtered. For each sample, productive Simpson clonality was calculated as the square root of Simpson's diversity index over productive rearrangements. TCRdb stores this immuneACCESS table with in-frame sequences only. Part of the clones is absent; in the studies checked, under half of the shortfall reflects unresolved V genes, and no reason is known for the rest. V, J and clone size derive from that table, while D and trimming were established from the DNA sequence. The sample yields around 200,000 clones; more than 70% were counted once. The ten largest clones add up to 1.6% of the sample.

Note on this clone: There is no known antigen for this receptor. No much larger clone exists at a distance of one base, and base qualities are not known.

For CDR1 and CDR2, the germline V gene lists SGHAT and FQNNGV. V gives up 1 base and J gives up 7 bases, and the segment between their germline ends measures 7 bases. The cysteine opens and the phenylalanine closes a CDR3 of 12 amino acids. Just the 36-base CDR3 DNA is kept, in frame starting at base 1. Each collaborating institution followed its own protocols to collect whole blood in K2EDTA tubes. Collaborator samples were shipped for TCRbeta analysis as frozen whole blood, isolated PBMCs, or DNA extracted from either sample type. The V gene is TRBV11-2 and the J gene is TRBJ1-1; a tentative D call is TRBD1 (5 bases match). Source material: peripheral blood. This TCR came from a man aged 18 to 29 with active or convalescent COVID-19. CDR3 protein: CASSLGQGEAFF. The nucleotide sequence is given as TGTGCCAGCAGCTTAGGTCAGGGTGAAGCTTTCTTT.